This TCR beta chain stems from a study of T cell repertoires in cytomegalovirus infection. TCRdb re-called the reads with MiXCR, one entry per CDR3 protein. The repertoire holds about 740,000 distinct CDR3 sequences, 35% seen once, with roughly 2.9% in the top ten. Germline lookup yields CDR1 KGHDR and CDR2 SFDVKD. The length of the CDR3 is 18 residues. V lost 4 bases, J lost 8 bases, and 26 bases lay in between. The origin of this receptor is a human donor in good health (CMV status not recorded). Some clones in this sample may be carry-over from other donors' samples. The sequenced sample was PBMCs. The rearrangement links TRBV24-1 to TRBJ2-1, with D hard to call. The CDR3 protein is CATSDPKMGWQEGHEQFF. CDR3 DNA: TGTGCCACCAGTGACCCCAAGATGGGGTGGCAGGAAGGCCATGAGCAGTTCTTC.